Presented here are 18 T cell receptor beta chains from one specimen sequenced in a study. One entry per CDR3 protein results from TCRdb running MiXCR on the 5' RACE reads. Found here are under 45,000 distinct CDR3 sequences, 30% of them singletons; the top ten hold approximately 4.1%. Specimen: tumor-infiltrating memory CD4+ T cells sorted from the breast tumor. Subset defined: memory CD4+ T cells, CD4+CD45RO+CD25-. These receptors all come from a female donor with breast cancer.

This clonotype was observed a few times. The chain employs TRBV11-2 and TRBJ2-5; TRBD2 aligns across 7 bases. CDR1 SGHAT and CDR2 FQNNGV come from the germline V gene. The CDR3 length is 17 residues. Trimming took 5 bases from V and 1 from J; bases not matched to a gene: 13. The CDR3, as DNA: TGTGCCAGCAGCATACTCTTGGGTCGGGGGGTCCAAGAGACCCAGTACTTC. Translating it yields CASSILLGRGVQETQYF.

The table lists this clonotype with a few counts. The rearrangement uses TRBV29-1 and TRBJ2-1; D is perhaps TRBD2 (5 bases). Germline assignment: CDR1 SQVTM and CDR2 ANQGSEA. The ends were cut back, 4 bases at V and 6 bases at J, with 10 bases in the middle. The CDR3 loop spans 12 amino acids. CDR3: CSVAPGSNEQFF. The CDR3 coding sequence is TGCAGCGTTGCGCCGGGGAGCAATGAGCAGTTCTTC.

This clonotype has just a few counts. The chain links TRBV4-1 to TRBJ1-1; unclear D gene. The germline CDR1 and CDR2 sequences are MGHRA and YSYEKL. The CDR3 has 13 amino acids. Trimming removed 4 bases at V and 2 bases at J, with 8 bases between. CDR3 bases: TGCGCCAGCAGCCGACAACTTAACACTGAAGCTTTCTTT. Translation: CASSRQLNTEAFF.

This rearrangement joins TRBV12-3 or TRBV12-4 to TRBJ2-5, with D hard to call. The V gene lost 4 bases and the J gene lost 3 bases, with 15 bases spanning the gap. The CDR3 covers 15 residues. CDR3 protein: CASSSTGFSEETQYF. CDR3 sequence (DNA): TGTGCCAGCAGTTCCACGGGCTTTTCTGAAGAGACCCAGTACTTC.

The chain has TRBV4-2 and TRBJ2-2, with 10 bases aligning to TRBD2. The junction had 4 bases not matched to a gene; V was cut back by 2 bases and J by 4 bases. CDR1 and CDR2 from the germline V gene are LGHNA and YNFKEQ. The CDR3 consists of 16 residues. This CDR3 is CASSQSLAGGTGELFF. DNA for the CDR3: TGTGCCAGCAGCCAATCATTAGCGGGAGGCACCGGGGAGCTGTTTTTT.

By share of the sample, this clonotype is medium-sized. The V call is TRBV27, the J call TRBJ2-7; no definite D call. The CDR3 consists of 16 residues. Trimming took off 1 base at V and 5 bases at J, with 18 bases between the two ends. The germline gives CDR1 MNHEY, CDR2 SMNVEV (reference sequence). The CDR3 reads CASSLYVDGLTDEQYF. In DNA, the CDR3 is TGTGCCAGCAGTTTATACGTCGACGGTCTCACGGACGAGCAGTACTTC.

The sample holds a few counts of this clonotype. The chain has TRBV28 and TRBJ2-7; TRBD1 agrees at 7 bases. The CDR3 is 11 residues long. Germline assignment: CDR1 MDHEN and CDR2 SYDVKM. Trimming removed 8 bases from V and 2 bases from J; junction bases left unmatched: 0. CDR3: CASGTAYEQYF. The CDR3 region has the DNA TGTGCCAGCGGGACAGCCTACGAGCAGTACTTC. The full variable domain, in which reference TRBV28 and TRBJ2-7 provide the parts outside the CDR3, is DVKVTQSSRYLVKRTGEKVFLECVQDMDHENMFWYRQDPGLGLRLIYFSYDVKMKEKGDIPEGYSVSREKKERFSLILESASTNQTSMYLCASGTAYEQYFGPGTRLTVT.

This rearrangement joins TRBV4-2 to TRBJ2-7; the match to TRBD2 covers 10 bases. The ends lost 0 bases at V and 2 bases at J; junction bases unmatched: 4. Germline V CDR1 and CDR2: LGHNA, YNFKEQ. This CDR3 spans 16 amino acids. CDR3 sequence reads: CASSQDEAGGPYEQYF. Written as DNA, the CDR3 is TGTGCCAGCAGCCAAGATGAAGCGGGAGGGCCCTACGAGCAGTACTTC.

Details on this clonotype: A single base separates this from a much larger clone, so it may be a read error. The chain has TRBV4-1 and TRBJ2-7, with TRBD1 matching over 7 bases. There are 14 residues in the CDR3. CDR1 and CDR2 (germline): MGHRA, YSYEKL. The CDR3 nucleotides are TGCACCAGCAGCCAACAGGGGCCGTCATCCGAGCAGTACTTC. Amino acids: CTSSQQGPSSEQYF.

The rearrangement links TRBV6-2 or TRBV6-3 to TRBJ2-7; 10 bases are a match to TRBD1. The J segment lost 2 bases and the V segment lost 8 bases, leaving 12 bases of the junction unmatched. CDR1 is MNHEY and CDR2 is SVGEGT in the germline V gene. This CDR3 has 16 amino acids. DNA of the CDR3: TGTGCCAGCCGTTTTATACCCGGGACAGGGGCCTACGAGCAGTACTTC. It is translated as CASRFIPGTGAYEQYF.

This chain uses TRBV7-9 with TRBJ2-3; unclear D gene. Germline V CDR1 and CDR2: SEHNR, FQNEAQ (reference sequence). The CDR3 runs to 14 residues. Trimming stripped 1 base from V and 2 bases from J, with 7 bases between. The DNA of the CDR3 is TGTGCCAGCAGCTTAGACCCCTCCACAGATACGCAGTATTTT. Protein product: CASSLDPSTDTQYF. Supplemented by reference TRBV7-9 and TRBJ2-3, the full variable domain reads DTGVSQNPRHKITKRGQNVTFRCDPISEHNRLYWYRQTLGQGPEFLTYFQNEAQLEKSRLLSDRFSAERPKGSFSTLEIQRTEQGDSAMYLCASSLDPSTDTQYFGPGTRLTVL.

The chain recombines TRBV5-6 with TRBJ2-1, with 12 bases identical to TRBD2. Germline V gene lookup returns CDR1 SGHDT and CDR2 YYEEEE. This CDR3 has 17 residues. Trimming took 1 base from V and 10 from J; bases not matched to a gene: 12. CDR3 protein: CASSLYSSGRASHEQFF. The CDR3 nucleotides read TGTGCCAGCAGCTTGTACTCTAGCGGGAGGGCCTCTCACGAGCAGTTCTTC.

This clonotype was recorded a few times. As DNA, the CDR3 is TGTGCCAGCGGACGAGAAAACATTCAGTACTTC. This encodes CASGRENIQYF. V gene TRBV12-3 or TRBV12-4 combines with J gene TRBJ2-4, with D unclear. Trimming pared 8 bases from V and 5 bases from J, leaving 7 bases between. This CDR3 has 11 amino acids.

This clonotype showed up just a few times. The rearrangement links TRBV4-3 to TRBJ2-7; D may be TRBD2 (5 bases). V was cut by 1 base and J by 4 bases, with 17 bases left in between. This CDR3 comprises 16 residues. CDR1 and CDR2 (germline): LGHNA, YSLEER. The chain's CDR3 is CASSQGAGKDGYEQYF. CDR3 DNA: TGCGCCAGCAGCCAAGGGGCCGGGAAAGACGGATACGAGCAGTACTTC.

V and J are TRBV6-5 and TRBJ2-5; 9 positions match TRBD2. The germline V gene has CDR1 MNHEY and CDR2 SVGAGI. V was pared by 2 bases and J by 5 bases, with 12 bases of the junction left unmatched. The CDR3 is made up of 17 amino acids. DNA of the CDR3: TGTGCCAGCAGTTACAATTCGGCTAGCGGGATTCGCGAGACCCAGTACTTC. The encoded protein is CASSYNSASGIRETQYF.

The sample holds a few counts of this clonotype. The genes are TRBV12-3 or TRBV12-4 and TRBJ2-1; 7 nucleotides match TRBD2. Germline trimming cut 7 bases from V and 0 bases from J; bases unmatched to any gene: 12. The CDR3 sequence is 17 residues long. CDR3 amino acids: CASTLGGDLSSYNEQFF. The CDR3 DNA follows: TGTGCCAGCACTCTGGGAGGGGATCTGAGCTCCTACAATGAGCAGTTCTTC.

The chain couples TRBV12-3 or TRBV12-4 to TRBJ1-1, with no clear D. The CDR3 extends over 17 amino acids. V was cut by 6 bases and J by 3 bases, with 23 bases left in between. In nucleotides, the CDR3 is TGTGCCAGCAGACCCCGGGGTCTGGGAGGGAGCGACACTGAAGCTTTCTTT. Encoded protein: CASRPRGLGGSDTEAFF.

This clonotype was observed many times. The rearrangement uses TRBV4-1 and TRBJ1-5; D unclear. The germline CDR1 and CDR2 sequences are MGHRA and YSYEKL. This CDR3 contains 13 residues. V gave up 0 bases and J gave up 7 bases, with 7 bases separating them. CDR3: CASSQDLVQPQHF. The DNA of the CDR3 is TGCGCCAGCAGCCAAGATCTCGTGCAGCCCCAGCATTTT.